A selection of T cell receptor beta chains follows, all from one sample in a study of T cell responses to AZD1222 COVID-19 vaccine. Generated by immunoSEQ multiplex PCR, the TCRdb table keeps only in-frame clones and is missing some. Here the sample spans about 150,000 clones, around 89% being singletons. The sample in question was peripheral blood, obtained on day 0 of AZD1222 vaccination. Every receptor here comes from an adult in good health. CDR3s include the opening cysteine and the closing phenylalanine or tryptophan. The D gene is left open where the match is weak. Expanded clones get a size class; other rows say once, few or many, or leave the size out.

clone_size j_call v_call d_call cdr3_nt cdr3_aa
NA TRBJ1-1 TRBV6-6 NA TGTGCCAGCAGTTACTCGAGGGGGGACACTGAAGCTTTCTTT CASSYSRGDTEAFF
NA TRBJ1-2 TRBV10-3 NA TGTGCCATCAGTGAGTCTAACACATACTATGGCTACACCTTC CAISESNTYYGYTF
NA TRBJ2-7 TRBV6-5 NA TGTGCCAGCAGGAAGGGTGACGAGCAGTACTTC CASRKGDEQYF
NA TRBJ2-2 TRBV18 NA TGTGCCAGCTCACCCCAGGGTTCTACCGGGGAGCTGTTTTTT CASSPQGSTGELFF
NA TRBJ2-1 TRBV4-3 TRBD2 TGCGCCAGCAGCCAAGATCTGGAACTAGCGGTCTACAATGAGCAGTTCTTC CASSQDLELAVYNEQFF
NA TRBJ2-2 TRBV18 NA TGTGCCAGCTCACCACCCGCAGGGCGCGTCACCGGGGAGCTGTTTTTT CASSPPAGRVTGELFF
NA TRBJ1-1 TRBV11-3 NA TGTGCCAGCAGCCTCAACAAGAACACTGAAGCTTTCTTT CASSLNKNTEAFF
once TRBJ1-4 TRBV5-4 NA TGTGCCAGCAGCTTGGGGGGAGGACAGAACCCTTCGGAAAAACTGTTTTTT CASSLGGGQNPSEKLFF
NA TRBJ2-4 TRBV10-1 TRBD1 TGCGCCACCTCAGACAGGGGAGACGCCAAAAACATTCAGTACTTC CATSDRGDAKNIQYF
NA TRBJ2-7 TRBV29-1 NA TGCAGCGTTCTCCAGACAGTCAGCGAGCAGTACTTC CSVLQTVSEQYF